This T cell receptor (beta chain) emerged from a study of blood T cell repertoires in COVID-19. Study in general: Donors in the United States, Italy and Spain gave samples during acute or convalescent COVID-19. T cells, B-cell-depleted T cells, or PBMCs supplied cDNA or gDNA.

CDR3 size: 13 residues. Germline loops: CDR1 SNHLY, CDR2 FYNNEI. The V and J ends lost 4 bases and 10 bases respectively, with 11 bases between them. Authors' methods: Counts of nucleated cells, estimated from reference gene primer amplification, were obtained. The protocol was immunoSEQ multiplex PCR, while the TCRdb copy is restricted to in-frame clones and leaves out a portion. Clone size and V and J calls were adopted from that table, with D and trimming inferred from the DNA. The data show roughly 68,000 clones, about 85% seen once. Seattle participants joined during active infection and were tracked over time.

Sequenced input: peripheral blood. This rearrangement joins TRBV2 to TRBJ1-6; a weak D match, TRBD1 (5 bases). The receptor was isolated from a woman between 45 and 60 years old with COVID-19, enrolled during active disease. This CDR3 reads CASSVAQGSPLHF. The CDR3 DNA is TGTGCCAGCAGTGTGGCTCAGGGATCACCCCTCCACTTT.